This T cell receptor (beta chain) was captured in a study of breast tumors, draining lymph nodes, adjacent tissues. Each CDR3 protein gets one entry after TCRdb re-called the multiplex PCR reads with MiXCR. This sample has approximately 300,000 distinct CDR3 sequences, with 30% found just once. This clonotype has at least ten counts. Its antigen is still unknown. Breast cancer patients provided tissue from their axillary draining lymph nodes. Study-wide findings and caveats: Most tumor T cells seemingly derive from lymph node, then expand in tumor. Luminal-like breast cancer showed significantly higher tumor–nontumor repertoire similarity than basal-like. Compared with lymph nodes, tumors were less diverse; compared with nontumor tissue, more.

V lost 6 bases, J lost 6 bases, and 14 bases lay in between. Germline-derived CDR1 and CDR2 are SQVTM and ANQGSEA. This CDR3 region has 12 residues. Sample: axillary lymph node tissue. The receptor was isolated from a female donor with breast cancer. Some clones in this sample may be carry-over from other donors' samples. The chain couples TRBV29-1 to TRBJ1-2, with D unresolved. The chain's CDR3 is CSVTGGGHGYTF. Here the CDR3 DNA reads TGCAGCGTGACGGGAGGCGGGCATGGCTACACCTTC.